The clone carrying this TCR beta chain has a handful of counts. This sample stems from a study of blood T cells in healthy people across ages. Peripheral blood from each donor was collected in a volume of roughly 9.2 milliliters. A sample-barcoded 5' primer and a J-beta primer mix were used in a second PCR of roughly 7 to 11 cycles. TCRdb used MiXCR to reprocess the 5' RACE reads, holding one entry per CDR3 protein. The sample includes about 670,000 distinct CDR3 sequences, 40% to 45% of them seen just once. The source is a man aged 80 or over in good health. The sequencing input was blood.

The CDR3 reads CASSQESGSGHWYF. The CDR3 coding sequence is TGTGCCAGCAGCCAAGAATCTGGTAGCGGCCACTGGTACTTC. The chain joins TRBV3-1 to TRBJ2-5; possible D gene TRBD2, 6 bases. V was trimmed by 0 bases and J by 13 bases, leaving 18 bases between them. The CDR3 extends over 14 amino acids. Germline-derived CDR1 and CDR2 are LGHDT and YNNKEL (reference sequence).